This T cell receptor (beta chain) was captured by sequencing in a study of cytomegalovirus exposure and HLA in healthy donors. Profiling relied on immunoSEQ multiplex PCR, and the TCRdb table lists in-frame clones only, not all of them. The sample includes roughly 80,000 clones, 94% of them seen just once. Study findings and constraints: In vitro testing confirmed three CMV-associated chains as specific for CMV antigens.

A roughly 120-subject validation cohort, separate from the approximately 700-subject first cohort, supplied the donors. About this clone itself: Its antigen is currently unknown.

This TCR was sampled from a woman aged 18-30 years in good health and CMV-seronegative. The sequencing sample was made of PBMCs.

CDR3 protein: CASSLLKTGAISGNYGYTF. The CDR3 DNA sequence: TGCGCCAGCAGCCTACTTAAGACAGGGGCGATCTCAGGCAACTATGGCTACACCTTC. This rearrangement joins TRBV5-1 to TRBJ1-2, with 8 bases that match TRBD1. The V gene end was trimmed by 4 bases and the J gene end by 2 bases; junction bases not matched to a gene: 19. The CDR3 consists of 19 residues. Germline loops: CDR1 SGHRS, CDR2 YFSETQ.